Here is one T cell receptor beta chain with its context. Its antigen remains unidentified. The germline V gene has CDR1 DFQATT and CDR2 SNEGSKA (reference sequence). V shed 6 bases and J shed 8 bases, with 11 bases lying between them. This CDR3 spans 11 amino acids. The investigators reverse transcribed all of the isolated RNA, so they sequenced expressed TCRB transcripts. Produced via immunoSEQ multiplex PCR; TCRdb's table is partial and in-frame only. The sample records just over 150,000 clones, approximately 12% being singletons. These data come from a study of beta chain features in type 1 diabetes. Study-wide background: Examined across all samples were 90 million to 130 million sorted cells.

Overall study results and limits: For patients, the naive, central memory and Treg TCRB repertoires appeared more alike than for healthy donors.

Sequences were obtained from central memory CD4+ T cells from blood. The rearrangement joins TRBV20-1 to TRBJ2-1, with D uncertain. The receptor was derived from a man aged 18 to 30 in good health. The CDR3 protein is CSALTVHEQFF. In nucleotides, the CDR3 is TGCAGTGCGCTCACAGTCCATGAGCAGTTCTTC.